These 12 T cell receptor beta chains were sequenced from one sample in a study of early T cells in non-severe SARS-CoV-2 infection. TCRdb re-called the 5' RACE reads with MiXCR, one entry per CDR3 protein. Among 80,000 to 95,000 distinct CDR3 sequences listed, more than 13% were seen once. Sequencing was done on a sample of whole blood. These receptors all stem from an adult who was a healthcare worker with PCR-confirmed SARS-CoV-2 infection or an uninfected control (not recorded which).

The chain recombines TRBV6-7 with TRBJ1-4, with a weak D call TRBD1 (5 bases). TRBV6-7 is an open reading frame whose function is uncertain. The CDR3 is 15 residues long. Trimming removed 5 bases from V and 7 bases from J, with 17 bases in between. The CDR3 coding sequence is TGTGCCAGCAGTCATCGGAGGGGAACGGGTGAAAAACTGTTTTTT. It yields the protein CASSHRRGTGEKLFF.

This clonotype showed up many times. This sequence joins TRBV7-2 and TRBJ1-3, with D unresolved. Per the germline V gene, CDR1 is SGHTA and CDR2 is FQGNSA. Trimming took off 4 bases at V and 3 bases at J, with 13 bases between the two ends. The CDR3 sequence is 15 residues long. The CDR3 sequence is CASSSTARGGNTIYF. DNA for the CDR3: TGTGCCAGCAGCTCCACGGCGCGGGGTGGAAACACCATATATTTT. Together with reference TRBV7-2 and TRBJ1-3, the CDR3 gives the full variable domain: GAGVSQSPSNKVTEKGKDVELRCDPISGHTALYWYRQSLGQGLEFLIYFQGNSAPDKSGLPSDRFSAERTGGSVSTLTIQRTQQEDSAVYLCASSSTARGGNTIYFGEGSWLTVV.

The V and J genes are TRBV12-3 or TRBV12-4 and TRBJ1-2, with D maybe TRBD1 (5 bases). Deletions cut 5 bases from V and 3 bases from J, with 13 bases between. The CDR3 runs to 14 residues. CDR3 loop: CASSLIGTYYGYTF. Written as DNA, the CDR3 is TGTGCCAGCAGTCTAATTGGGACTTACTATGGCTACACCTTC.

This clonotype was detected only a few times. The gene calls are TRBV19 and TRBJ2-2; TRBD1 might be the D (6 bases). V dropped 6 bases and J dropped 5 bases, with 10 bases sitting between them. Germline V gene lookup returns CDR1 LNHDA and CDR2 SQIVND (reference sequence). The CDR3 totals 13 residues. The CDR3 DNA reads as TGTGCCAGTAGAAGGACAGCTACCGGGGAGCTGTTTTTT. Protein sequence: CASRRTATGELFF. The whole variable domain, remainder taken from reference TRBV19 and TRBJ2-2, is DGGITQSPKYLFRKEGQNVTLSCEQNLNHDAMYWYRQDPGQGLRLIYYSQIVNDFQKGDIAEGYSVSREKKESFPLTVTSAQKNPTAFYLCASRRTATGELFFGEGSRLTVL.

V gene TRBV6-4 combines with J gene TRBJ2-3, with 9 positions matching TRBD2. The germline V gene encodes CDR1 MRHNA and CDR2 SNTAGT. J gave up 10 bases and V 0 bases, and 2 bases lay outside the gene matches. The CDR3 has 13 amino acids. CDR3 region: CASSDSTSGPQYF. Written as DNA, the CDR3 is TGTGCCAGCAGTGACTCTACTAGCGGGCCGCAGTATTTT.

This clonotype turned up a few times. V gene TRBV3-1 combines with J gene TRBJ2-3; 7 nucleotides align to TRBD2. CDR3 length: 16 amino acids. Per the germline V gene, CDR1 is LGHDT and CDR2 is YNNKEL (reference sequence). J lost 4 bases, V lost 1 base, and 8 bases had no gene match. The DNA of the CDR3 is TGTGCCAGCAGCCAAGCGCCCCCGGGACTACCAGATACGCAGTATTTT. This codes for CASSQAPPGLPDTQYF.

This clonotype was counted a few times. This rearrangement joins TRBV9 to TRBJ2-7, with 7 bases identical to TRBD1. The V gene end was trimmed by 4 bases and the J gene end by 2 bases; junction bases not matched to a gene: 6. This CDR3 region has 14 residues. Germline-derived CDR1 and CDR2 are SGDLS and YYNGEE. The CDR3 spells CASSFGTEPYEQYF. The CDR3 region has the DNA TGTGCCAGCAGCTTCGGGACAGAACCCTACGAGCAGTACTTC.

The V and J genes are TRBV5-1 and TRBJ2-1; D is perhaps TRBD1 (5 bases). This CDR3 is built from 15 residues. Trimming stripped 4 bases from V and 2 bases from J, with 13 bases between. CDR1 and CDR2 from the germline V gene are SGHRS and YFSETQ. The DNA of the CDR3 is TGCGCCAGCAGCCCCCCAGGGATGACCTACAATGAGCAGTTCTTC. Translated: CASSPPGMTYNEQFF.

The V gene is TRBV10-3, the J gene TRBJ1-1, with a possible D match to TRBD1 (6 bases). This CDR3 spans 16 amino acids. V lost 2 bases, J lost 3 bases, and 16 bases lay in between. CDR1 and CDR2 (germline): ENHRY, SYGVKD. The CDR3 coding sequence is TGTGCCATCAGTGAGATGTTGGGGGGCCCGTACACTGAAGCTTTCTTT. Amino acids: CAISEMLGGPYTEAFF.

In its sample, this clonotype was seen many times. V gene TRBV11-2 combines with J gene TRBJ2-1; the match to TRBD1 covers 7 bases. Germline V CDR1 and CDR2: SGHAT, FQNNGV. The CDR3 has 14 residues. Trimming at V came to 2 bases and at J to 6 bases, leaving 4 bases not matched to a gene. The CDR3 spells CASSLNRGINEQFF. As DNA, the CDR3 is TGTGCCAGCAGCTTAAACAGGGGAATCAATGAGCAGTTCTTC.

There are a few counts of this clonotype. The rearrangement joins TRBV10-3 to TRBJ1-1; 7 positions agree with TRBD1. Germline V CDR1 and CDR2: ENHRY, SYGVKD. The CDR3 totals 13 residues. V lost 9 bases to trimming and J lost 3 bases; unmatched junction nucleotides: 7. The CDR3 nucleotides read TGTGCCATAACCGGGACAGTGGACACTGAAGCTTTCTTT. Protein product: CAITGTVDTEAFF.

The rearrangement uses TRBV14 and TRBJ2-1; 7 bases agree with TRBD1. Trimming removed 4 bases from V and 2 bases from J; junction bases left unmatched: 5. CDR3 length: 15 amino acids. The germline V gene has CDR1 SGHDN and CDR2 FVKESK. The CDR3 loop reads CASSLTGVPYNEQFF. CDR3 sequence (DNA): TGTGCCAGCAGCCTCACAGGGGTTCCCTACAATGAGCAGTTCTTC.